The rows below give T cell receptor beta chains drawn from one sample of a study of blood T cell repertoires in COVID-19. Profiled with immunoSEQ multiplex PCR; TCRdb holds only in-frame clones, not every one. The sample includes roughly 380,000 clones, roughly nine tenths of them seen just once. Sequencing used peripheral blood. All receptors derive from a woman aged 55-70 years with COVID-19, enrolled during active disease. Both conserved end residues are part of each CDR3. Fields, in order: CDR3 DNA, CDR3 protein, clone size, D gene, J gene, V gene, CDR3 length. D genes are given only for firm matches. Rows may omit the clone size; those that give it use once, few, many or a size class.

cdr3_nt: TGTGCCAGCCTAGGGCAGGGGTACACCGGGGAGCTGTTTTTT
cdr3_aa: CASLGQGYTGELFF
clone_size: few
d_call: .
j_call: TRBJ2-2
v_call: TRBV6-5
cdr3_length: 14

cdr3_nt: TGTGCCAGCTCGTACGGTGATATGGGCTACACCTTC
cdr3_aa: CASSYGDMGYTF
clone_size: .
d_call: .
j_call: TRBJ1-2
v_call: TRBV18
cdr3_length: 12

cdr3_nt: TGTGCCAGCAGCTTAATCCCAAACACTGAAGCTTTCTTT
cdr3_aa: CASSLIPNTEAFF
clone_size: once
d_call: .
j_call: TRBJ1-1
v_call: TRBV5-8
cdr3_length: 13

cdr3_nt: TGCGCCAGCAGGGGGCTAGGGCAATCAGCCCAGCATTTT
cdr3_aa: CASRGLGQSAQHF
clone_size: once
d_call: .
j_call: TRBJ1-5
v_call: TRBV5-1
cdr3_length: 13

cdr3_nt: TGTGCCAGCATGGGGCTCGGGTTATCTGGAAACACCATATATTTT
cdr3_aa: CASMGLGLSGNTIYF
clone_size: .
d_call: .
j_call: TRBJ1-3
v_call: TRBV27
cdr3_length: 15

cdr3_nt: TGTGCCAGCAGCTTAGCGGGGACAACCCGAGAGACCCAGTACTTC
cdr3_aa: CASSLAGTTRETQYF
clone_size: .
d_call: .
j_call: TRBJ2-5
v_call: TRBV7-9
cdr3_length: 15

cdr3_nt: TGTGCCAGTAAACCTGGGCCAGGGAACACTGAAGCTTTCTTT
cdr3_aa: CASKPGPGNTEAFF
clone_size: once
d_call: .
j_call: TRBJ1-1
v_call: TRBV19
cdr3_length: 14

cdr3_nt: TGTGCCAGCAGCGGGACCGGGAGAAGGAATGAAAAACTGTTTTTT
cdr3_aa: CASSGTGRRNEKLFF
clone_size: .
d_call: .
j_call: TRBJ1-4
v_call: TRBV11-2
cdr3_length: 15

cdr3_nt: TGCAGCGTTGTGTTAGCAGGGCAGCGCGAGCAGTACTTC
cdr3_aa: CSVVLAGQREQYF
clone_size: many
d_call: .
j_call: TRBJ2-7
v_call: TRBV29-1
cdr3_length: 13

cdr3_nt: TGTGCCAGCAGCTTAACGACTACAGAGACCCAGTACTTC
cdr3_aa: CASSLTTTETQYF
clone_size: .
d_call: .
j_call: TRBJ2-5
v_call: TRBV11-3
cdr3_length: 13

cdr3_nt: TGTGCCATCAGTCAGGGGACAACTAATGAAAAACTGTTTTTT
cdr3_aa: CAISQGTTNEKLFF
clone_size: .
d_call: .
j_call: TRBJ1-4
v_call: TRBV10-3
cdr3_length: 14

cdr3_nt: TGCGCCAGCAGCTGGGGACTGGCGAGAGACTCACCCCTCCACTTT
cdr3_aa: CASSWGLARDSPLHF
clone_size: .
d_call: .
j_call: TRBJ1-6
v_call: TRBV5-1
cdr3_length: 15

cdr3_nt: TGTGCCACCAGCAGAGTAGGACAGAAGACTAATGAAAAACTGTTTTTT
cdr3_aa: CATSRVGQKTNEKLFF
clone_size: .
d_call: .
j_call: TRBJ1-4
v_call: TRBV15
cdr3_length: 16

cdr3_nt: TGTGCCAGCTCACCGATGACAGGGGACGCCGAGCAGTACTTC
cdr3_aa: CASSPMTGDAEQYF
clone_size: .
d_call: TRBD1
j_call: TRBJ2-7
v_call: TRBV18
cdr3_length: 14

cdr3_nt: TGTGCCAGCAGGTGGGAGGGGTCCCGGCTCTTC
cdr3_aa: CASRWEGSRLF
clone_size: once
d_call: .
j_call: TRBJ1-2
v_call: TRBV6-5
cdr3_length: 11

cdr3_nt: TGTGCCAGCAGCAAAGATTGTTACAGAGCGAACACTGAAGCTTTCTTT
cdr3_aa: CASSKDCYRANTEAFF
clone_size: .
d_call: .
j_call: TRBJ1-1
v_call: TRBV21-1
cdr3_length: 16

cdr3_nt: TGTGCCAGCAGCCAAGGGGAGGCCTACGAGCAGTACTTC
cdr3_aa: CASSQGEAYEQYF
clone_size: .
d_call: .
j_call: TRBJ2-7
v_call: TRBV3-1/TRBV3-2
cdr3_length: 13

cdr3_nt: TGCGCCAGCAGCCCGGAGCGCGGGTCCATTCTGGAGCAGTACTTC
cdr3_aa: CASSPERGSILEQYF
clone_size: .
d_call: .
j_call: TRBJ2-7
v_call: TRBV5-1
cdr3_length: 15

cdr3_nt: TGTGCCTGGAGTGTACTAAGGGGTATGAGTCCCTGGTATGGCTACACCTTC
cdr3_aa: CAWSVLRGMSPWYGYTF
clone_size: .
d_call: .
j_call: TRBJ1-2
v_call: TRBV30
cdr3_length: 17

cdr3_nt: TGCGCCAGCAGTAGGACAGTGACTAATGAAAAACTGTTTTTT
cdr3_aa: CASSRTVTNEKLFF
clone_size: .
d_call: .
j_call: TRBJ1-4
v_call: TRBV5-1
cdr3_length: 14